The 3 T cell receptor beta chains reported below all come from one sample, sequenced in a study of T cell repertoires in cytomegalovirus infection. TCRdb itself ran the reads through MiXCR, one entry per CDR3 protein. Among some 920,000 distinct CDR3 sequences, around 30% were seen once, and the ten largest hold over 12%. No cognate antigen is known for these TCRs. Sequenced material: cultured CD8+ T cells from PBMCs, taken from culture after CMV antigen stimulation. The receptors shown here come from a human donor in good health (CMV status not recorded). Some clones in this sample may be carry-over from other donors' samples.

This rearrangement joins TRBV27 to TRBJ1-1, with a weak D call TRBD1 (6 bases). Germline assignment: CDR1 MNHEY and CDR2 SMNVEV (reference sequence). This CDR3 has 14 residues. V shed 5 bases and J shed 3 bases, with 13 bases lying between them. This CDR3 reads CASSPMDSYTEAFF. In nucleotides, the CDR3 is TGTGCCAGCAGTCCCATGGACAGCTACACTGAAGCTTTCTTT.

The rearrangement links TRBV25-1 to TRBJ1-4, with unresolved D. Trimming cost V 5 bases and J 7 bases, with 11 bases left between them. Germline V gives CDR1 MGHDK, CDR2 SYGVNS. This CDR3 is built from 13 residues. CDR3 DNA sequence: TGTGCCAGCAGTCACCGGCCGCGTGAAAAACTGTTTTTT. Its translation is CASSHRPREKLFF.

This clonotype was seen only a few times. The chain joins TRBV7-8 to TRBJ2-7, with 7 positions matching TRBD1. The junction had 11 bases not matched to a gene; V was cut back by 5 bases and J by 7 bases. The CDR3 contains 14 residues. The germline V gene encodes CDR1 SGHVS and CDR2 FQNEAQ. CDR3 amino acids: CASSLDRPRSEQYF. CDR3 coding DNA: TGTGCCAGCAGCCTGGACAGGCCACGTAGTGAGCAGTACTTC.